This passage covers 2 T cell receptor beta chains from one sample sequenced in a study of T cells in Graves' hyperthyroidism and ophthalmopathy. TCR beta CDR3 regions were amplified from RNA. Using the HTBI primer set, a first-round RT-PCR was run on the TCR CDR3. MiXCR, run by TCRdb on the multiplex PCR reads, gives a single entry per CDR3 protein. The sample records 490,000 or so distinct CDR3 sequences, about 20% being singletons. The sample consisted of blood. The receptors shown here come from a man aged 35 to 55 with Graves' ophthalmopathy.

This clonotype was seen a few times. The CDR3 nucleotides are TGCGCCAGCAGCTTGGTTCGGCGTACCCAAGAGACCCAGTACTTC. The encoded protein is CASSLVRRTQETQYF. J is TRBJ2-5 and V is TRBV5-1; D ambiguous. Between the trimmed V and J ends, which lost 0 bases and 1 base, there was a span of 10 bases. The germline V gene encodes CDR1 SGHRS and CDR2 YFSETQ. The CDR3 contains 15 residues.

This clonotype showed up just a few times. For the CDR3, the DNA is TGTGCCTGGAGGGCTAGCGGGAGCACAGATACGCAGTATTTT. It specifies CAWRASGSTDTQYF. The chain is built from TRBV30 and TRBJ2-3, with 8 bases that match TRBD2. Looked up from germline, CDR1 is GTSNPN and CDR2 is SVGIG (reference sequence). CDR3 length equals 14 residues. V gave up 3 bases and J gave up 0 bases; unmatched junction bases: 2.